This T cell receptor beta chain emerged from a study of radiotherapy plus CTLA-4 blockade in lung cancer. Whole-study context: Objective responses were documented in around 19% of patients, with disease control in approximately 31%. Study outcomes and limitations: It was early blood T cell clone dynamics, with interferon-beta, that reportedly best predicted response. The study found tumor-derived TCR clones expanded in blood after radiotherapy plus ipilimumab.

Turning to this clone: Its antigen is unknown.

Focal radiation with ipilimumab CTLA-4 blockade was given to patients with chemo-refractory metastatic non-small-cell lung cancer. Method: immunoSEQ multiplex PCR; TCRdb's copy keeps in-frame clones and lacks some. Of over 80,000 clones listed, under 90% were seen once; the top ten hold roughly 0.84%. CDR3 size: 12 residues. Germline loops: CDR1 SNHLY, CDR2 FYNNEI. J lost 5 bases, V lost 7 bases, and 5 bases had no gene match. The receptor was isolated from a human donor with non-small cell lung cancer who had stable disease on radiotherapy plus ipilimumab. The material sequenced was peripheral blood, taken from a patient treated with radiotherapy plus ipilimumab. The chain links TRBV2 to TRBJ2-7; TRBD1 aligns across 7 bases. The CDR3 loop reads CASIRTGDEQYF. DNA for the CDR3: TGTGCCAGCATCCGGACAGGAGACGAGCAGTACTTC.